This entry describes one TCR beta chain. CDR3 length equals 15 residues. The germline gives CDR1 SGHRS, CDR2 YFSETQ. TCRdb re-analyzed the 5' RACE reads; it lists each CDR3 protein once, without DNA. This sample's table reports a few hundred thousand distinct CDR3 sequences. These data belong to a study of T cells expressing NK-cell markers. Across the whole study: Within the sequenced cohort of eight donors, seven exhibited HCMV seropositivity and one was seronegative.

The sequence was collected from a man between 18 and 69 years old in good health. The V call is TRBV5-1, the J call TRBJ1-1; there is no DNA to check the TCRdb D call of TRBD1. The sequenced sample was blood T cells: a sorted CD56 or NKG2C T cell subset, CD4+ or CD8+ T cells, or bulk PBMC T cells (not recorded which). CDR3: CASSLETGRNTEAFF.